What follows are 3 T cell receptor beta chains derived from one specimen sequenced in a study of T cell repertoires and HLA-DP antigens. Sequenced by immunoSEQ multiplex PCR; TCRdb stores in-frame clones only, minus some. The data show around 90,000 clones, about nine tenths seen once. What these receptors recognize is not known. The sequenced sample consisted of CD4+ T cells from PBMCs. The receptors stem from a man aged 50-59 years in good health and CMV-seronegative.

V is TRBV9 and J is TRBJ2-1, with 8 nucleotides matching TRBD1. The CDR3 is made up of 14 amino acids. Germline V gene lookup returns CDR1 SGDLS and CDR2 YYNGEE. Trimming took 3 bases from V and 8 from J; bases not matched to a gene: 7. CDR3: CASSGRTGRDEQFF. The DNA of the CDR3 is TGTGCCAGCAGCGGGAGGACAGGGCGCGATGAGCAGTTCTTC.

The rearrangement uses TRBV28 and TRBJ2-3, with D hard to call. Trimming cost V 4 bases and J 2 bases, with 7 bases left between them. The germline gives CDR1 MDHEN, CDR2 SYDVKM. The CDR3 is made up of 13 amino acids. CDR3 in DNA: TGTGCCAGCAGTTCCCCCGACACAGATACGCAGTATTTT. It translates to CASSSPDTDTQYF.

V is TRBV18 and J is TRBJ1-5; D might be TRBD1 (6 bases). CDR3 length equals 13 residues. Trimming pared 5 bases from V and 5 bases from J, leaving 10 bases between. Germline assignment: CDR1 KGHSH and CDR2 LQKENI. CDR3 residues: CASSSRGDQPQHF. The CDR3, as DNA: TGTGCCAGCTCATCCAGGGGTGATCAGCCCCAGCATTTT.